This is a list of T cell receptor beta chains from one sample in a study of T cells after yellow fever vaccination. TCRdb itself ran the 5' RACE reads through MiXCR, one entry per CDR3 protein. The repertoire holds roughly 240,000 distinct CDR3 sequences, with roughly 6.3% as singletons. The sequencing here drew on CD4+ T cells sorted from PBMCs, taken on the day of the yellow fever booster vaccination. The receptor set was obtained from a man aged 25 to 40 who received the YFV17D yellow fever vaccine. The CDR3 runs from the conserved cysteine through the conserved F or W. D genes are given only for firm matches. Where a row states a size, it is once, few, many or the class of an expanded clone; other rows omit it.

TRBJ2-7 | TRBV4-3 | many | TRBD1 | TGCGCCAGCAGCCAAGAGCGACAGGGCTACGAGCAGTACTTC | CASSQERQGYEQYF
TRBJ2-1 | TRBV5-1 | - | TRBD2 | TGCGCCAGCAGCTTGGACCGGACTAGTCTTTTCCATGAGCAGTTCTTC | CASSLDRTSLFHEQFF
TRBJ2-7 | TRBV7-3 | many | - | TGTGCCAGCAGGCGGGGGCTAGCGGCCTACGAGCAGTACTTC | CASRRGLAAYEQYF
TRBJ2-1 | TRBV5-1 | few | - | TGCGCCAGCAGCTTGGAGGGCGGGCCAAACAATGAGCAGTTCTTC | CASSLEGGPNNEQFF
TRBJ2-1 | TRBV6-1 | many | TRBD2 | TGTGCCACCCAAAAGAGACTAGCGGGAGATGAGCAGTTCTTC | CATQKRLAGDEQFF
TRBJ2-1 | TRBV25-1 | many | - | TGTGCCAGCAGTGATAGGGGGAGCCCCAGGGGTGAGCAGTTCTTC | CASSDRGSPRGEQFF
TRBJ1-1 | TRBV10-2 | - | TRBD1 | TGCGCCAGCAGTGAGTCCCGGGACAGGGCTGAAGCTTTCTTT | CASSESRDRAEAFF
TRBJ1-2 | TRBV5-1 | few | - | TGCGCCAGCAGTTCATCGAGCCTGGGCTATGGCTACACCTTC | CASSSSSLGYGYTF
TRBJ2-6 | TRBV5-1 | many | - | TGCGCCAGCAGCTTGGTGGTGCCTGGGGCCAACGTCCTGACTTTC | CASSLVVPGANVLTF
TRBJ2-3 | TRBV7-6 | - | - | TGTGCCAGCAGCTTAGTCCCAATCTCCCCTAGCACAGATACGCAGTATTTT | CASSLVPISPSTDTQYF
TRBJ2-3 | TRBV20-1 | many | TRBD2 | TGCAGTGCTAGCGGGACTAGCGCATCAATCACAGATACGCAGTATTTT | CSASGTSASITDTQYF
TRBJ2-1 | TRBV24-1 | many | TRBD2 | TGTGCCACGTCTAGCGGAGGCTCCTACAATGAGCAGTTCTTC | CATSSGGSYNEQFF
TRBJ2-5 | TRBV5-6 | many | - | TGTGCCAGCAGCTCCACAGAGACCCAGTACTTC | CASSSTETQYF
TRBJ2-2 | TRBV19 | - | - | TGTGCCAGTACGAAACAGGGTGCCGGGGAGCTGTTTTTT | CASTKQGAGELFF
TRBJ2-5 | TRBV6-5 | - | TRBD2 | TGTGCCAGCAGTTACAGCGGGAGGGCTTTTCGGGAGACCCAGTACTTC | CASSYSGRAFRETQYF
TRBJ2-7 | TRBV7-2 | many | - | TGTGCCAGCAGCCCTAGACAGCTATACGAGCAGTACTTC | CASSPRQLYEQYF
TRBJ2-2 | TRBV11-2 | many | TRBD1 | TGTGCCAGCAGCCGGACAGGGGGCACCGGGGAGCTGTTTTTT | CASSRTGGTGELFF
TRBJ2-7 | TRBV20-1 | - | - | TGCAGTGCTAGAGACCCGAGGGGAAACGAGCAGTACTTC | CSARDPRGNEQYF
TRBJ2-3 | TRBV7-2 | few | TRBD2 | TGTGCCAGCAGCTTACTGGCGGGAGGGGTAGATACGCAGTATTTT | CASSLLAGGVDTQYF
TRBJ1-5 | TRBV5-5 | - | TRBD1 | TGTGCCAGCAGCTTGTGGGTGGCAGGGGGAAGCAATCAGCCCCAGCATTTT | CASSLWVAGGSNQPQHF
TRBJ2-2 | TRBV7-6 | many | - | TGTGCCAGCAGCTTACAAGTACTGCAGAACACCGGGGAGCTGTTTTTT | CASSLQVLQNTGELFF
TRBJ2-2 | TRBV4-3 | few | - | TGCGCCAGCAGCCAAGAGAATCTGGGACGGACCAACACCGGGGAGCTGTTTTTT | CASSQENLGRTNTGELFF
TRBJ2-1 | TRBV6-5 | - | - | TGTGCCAGCAGTTACGGAGGGAGTGAGCAGTTCTTC | CASSYGGSEQFF
TRBJ2-3 | TRBV6-2/TRBV6-3 | many | - | TGTGCCAGCAGTGGCCTCATTGGAGATACGCAGTATTTT | CASSGLIGDTQYF
TRBJ2-5 | TRBV10-2 | few | TRBD2 | TGCGCCAGCAGTGCTGCCGGGAGGGCCGGGGTAGAGACCCAGTACTTC | CASSAAGRAGVETQYF
TRBJ2-1 | TRBV10-3 | many | - | TGTGCCATCAGTGGTAGTAGCCAGACGGAAGAGCAGTTCTTC | CAISGSSQTEEQFF
TRBJ2-1 | TRBV20-1 | many | - | TGCAGTGCAACCGGGACTCAGTCCTACAATGAGCAGTTCTTC | CSATGTQSYNEQFF
TRBJ2-7 | TRBV6-2/TRBV6-3 | - | - | TGTGCCAGCAGCACCCCGGGCAGGGCCCACGAGCAGTACTTC | CASSTPGRAHEQYF
TRBJ2-7 | TRBV10-1 | few | - | TGCGCCAGCAGTGAGTCGAACGGACATGCCAGCGAGCAGTACTTC | CASSESNGHASEQYF
TRBJ2-3 | TRBV29-1 | few | - | TGCAGCTCAACGGTCAGCACAGATACGCAGTATTTT | CSSTVSTDTQYF
TRBJ2-5 | TRBV23-1 | many | TRBD1 | TGCGCCTGGGGACAGGGGTTTTATCGGGAGACCCAGTACTTC | CAWGQGFYRETQYF
TRBJ2-7 | TRBV7-2 | few | TRBD2 | TGTGCCAGCAGCTTAGCCAATGGACTAGCGGGACTGTCCTACGAGCAGTACTTC | CASSLANGLAGLSYEQYF
TRBJ2-1 | TRBV12-3/TRBV12-4 | few | TRBD2 | TGTGCCAGCACCATCTCCCTAGCGGTTAAGGACAATGAGCAGTTCTTC | CASTISLAVKDNEQFF
TRBJ2-3 | TRBV29-1 | many | - | TGCAGCGCCGCAAAGGCCCTGGATACGCAGTATTTT | CSAAKALDTQYF
TRBJ2-3 | TRBV12-3/TRBV12-4 | - | - | TGTGCCAGCAACGACCGAGGAGGGCCCGCAGATACGCAGTATTTT | CASNDRGGPADTQYF
TRBJ2-5 | TRBV12-3/TRBV12-4 | few | TRBD2 | TGTGCCAGCAGTTTAGCGCTTGCGGGAGAGGGTGAGACCCAGTACTTC | CASSLALAGEGETQYF
TRBJ2-5 | TRBV20-1 | many | TRBD2 | TGCAGTGCTCCCCGGGGGGGGCGAGAGACCCAGTACTTC | CSAPRGGRETQYF
TRBJ2-2 | TRBV11-3 | many | - | TGTGCCGCCGCCCGCGCCCGCCCGGAGATGGGGGCTACAGGGACCGGGGAGCTGTTTTTT | CAAARARPEMGATGTGELFF
TRBJ1-6 | TRBV7-8 | - | - | TGTGCCAGCAGCACGATCAATTCACCCCTCCACTTT | CASSTINSPLHF
TRBJ2-3 | TRBV30 | many | - | TGTGCCTGGACCCCCGGGCAGGACCGCACAGATACGCAGTATTTT | CAWTPGQDRTDTQYF
TRBJ1-5 | TRBV5-1 | many | - | TGCGCCAGCAGCTTAGGGGGTCGGGGCGATCAGCCCCAGCATTTT | CASSLGGRGDQPQHF
TRBJ2-7 | TRBV7-8 | - | TRBD1 | TGTGCCAGCAGCTTAGGTCGTGTTCAGGGGGCGTACGAGCAGTACTTC | CASSLGRVQGAYEQYF
TRBJ1-6 | TRBV5-1 | many | TRBD1 | TGCGCCAGCTCGGGGACAGGGGAGAGGTCACCCCTCCACTTT | CASSGTGERSPLHF
TRBJ2-7 | TRBV12-3/TRBV12-4 | - | - | TGTGCCAGCAGTTCCGGACGGATTTCCTACGAGCAGTACTTC | CASSSGRISYEQYF
TRBJ2-3 | TRBV5-5 | few | - | TGTGCCAGCAGCTTGCTCCAGATAACAGATACGCAGTATTTT | CASSLLQITDTQYF
TRBJ2-7 | TRBV5-1 | - | - | TGCGCCAGCAGCCCTTTCGCGAGCTACGAGCAGTACTTC | CASSPFASYEQYF
TRBJ1-1 | TRBV5-1 | few | - | TGCGCCAGCAGCTTGGGGGCCGCAGCTTTCTTT | CASSLGAAAFF
TRBJ1-2 | TRBV6-1 | few | - | TGTGCCAGCAGGCGGGACGGCACTAACTATGGCTACACCTTC | CASRRDGTNYGYTF
TRBJ2-7 | TRBV4-3 | few | TRBD1 | TGCGCCAGCAGCCAAGATTACAGGGGTGAGCAGTACTTC | CASSQDYRGEQYF
TRBJ1-4 | TRBV7-2 | many | - | TGTGCCAGCAGCTTCGGGGGTCGGAGGGATGAAAAACTGTTTTTT | CASSFGGRRDEKLFF
TRBJ2-5 | TRBV20-1 | many | - | TGCAGTGCTAGTGTCGGCGGGGCTCAAGAGACCCAGTACTTC | CSASVGGAQETQYF
TRBJ2-5 | TRBV7-2 | many | TRBD1 | TGTGCCAGCAGCTTGGGACAGGGGGGAAAGACCCAGTACTTC | CASSLGQGGKTQYF